One sample yielded the 18 T cell receptor beta chains listed below, sequenced in a study of cytomegalovirus exposure and HLA in healthy donors. The PCR contained 60 Vbeta and 13 Jbeta primers. Only in-frame clones appear in the TCRdb table, and some are missing; sequencing was by immunoSEQ multiplex PCR. The table records 150,000 to 200,000 clones, 68% of them present only once. The sequenced material came from PBMCs. The source of these receptors is a man aged 50-59 years in good health and CMV-seronegative.

DNA of the CDR3: TGTGCCAGCAGCGTTGGCACCCATAATTCACCCCTCCACTTT. It encodes CASSVGTHNSPLHF. The genes are TRBV9 and TRBJ1-6; unclear D gene. V was trimmed by 2 bases and J by 5 bases, leaving 8 bases between them. Germline V lookup: CDR1 SGDLS, CDR2 YYNGEE. The CDR3 totals 14 residues.

The chain links TRBV19 to TRBJ1-5, with D perhaps matching TRBD1 (6 bases). The ends were cut back, 8 bases at V and 4 bases at J, with 18 bases in the middle. Germline lookup yields CDR1 LNHDA and CDR2 SQIVND (reference sequence). The CDR3 consists of 15 residues. CDR3 protein: CASPGPTGFNQPQHF. In DNA, the CDR3 is TGTGCCAGTCCCGGTCCGACAGGCTTTAATCAGCCCCAGCATTTT.

This chain links TRBV10-1 with TRBJ1-1, with TRBD1 as a possible D gene (6 bases). The CDR3 has 15 residues. The germline V gene has CDR1 WNHNN and CDR2 SYGVQD (reference sequence). V dropped 3 bases and J dropped 0 bases, with 11 bases sitting between them. CDR3 loop: CASSEGGGLNTEAFF. Here the CDR3 DNA reads TGCGCCAGCAGTGAAGGGGGAGGGTTGAACACTGAAGCTTTCTTT.

The rearrangement links TRBV5-1 to TRBJ2-7; 8 nucleotides align to TRBD2. The CDR3 consists of 16 residues. V lost 0 bases to trimming and J lost 0 bases; unmatched junction nucleotides: 5. Germline CDR1 and CDR2: SGHRS and YFSETQ. The CDR3 protein is CASSLVRGGSSYEQYF. CDR3 nucleotide sequence: TGCGCCAGCAGCTTGGTTCGGGGGGGCAGCTCCTACGAGCAGTACTTC.

J is TRBJ2-3 and V is TRBV7-9; D is perhaps TRBD2 (6 bases). The CDR3 covers 15 residues. Germline V lookup: CDR1 SEHNR, CDR2 FQNEAQ (reference sequence). V lost 1 base, J lost 3 bases, and 11 bases lay in between. The CDR3 DNA reads TGTGCCAGCAGCTTAGGGACTCGGGGGACAGATACGCAGTATTTT. It codes for CASSLGTRGTDTQYF.

This chain joins TRBV18 and TRBJ1-3; TRBD1 matches at 9 bases. The CDR3 runs 17 residues. With 2 bases clipped from V and 0 bases from J, the junction kept 5 bases outside the gene matches. The germline gives CDR1 KGHSH, CDR2 LQKENI. CDR3 sequence: CASSPEQGAASGNTIYF. DNA of the CDR3: TGTGCCAGCTCACCAGAACAGGGGGCCGCCTCTGGAAACACCATATATTTT.

This clone was observed a handful of times. This chain uses TRBV6-5 with TRBJ1-2; 11 nucleotides match TRBD1. The germline CDR1 and CDR2 sequences are MNHEY and SVGAGI. J lost 4 bases, V lost 6 bases, and 7 bases had no gene match. CDR3 size: 15 residues. CDR3 sequence reads: CASSPMGTGGYGYTF. CDR3 bases: TGTGCCAGCAGCCCCATGGGGACAGGGGGCTATGGCTACACCTTC.

V gene TRBV25-1 combines with J gene TRBJ1-4, with D perhaps TRBD1 (6 bases). This CDR3 spans 13 amino acids. Germline CDR1 MGHDK, CDR2 SYGVNS. V shed 10 bases and J shed 8 bases, with 17 bases lying between them. The CDR3 DNA sequence: TGTGCCACCCTGCAAGAGGGGGTAGAAAAACTGTTTTTT. Translated: CATLQEGVEKLFF.

This chain joins TRBV6-6 and TRBJ1-2; 8 positions match TRBD1. This CDR3 is built from 14 residues. The V segment lost 5 bases and the J segment 5 bases; nucleotides outside the gene matches: 7. Germline assignment: CDR1 MNHNY and CDR2 SVGAGI (reference sequence). The CDR3 DNA follows: TGTGCCAGCAGTCCCCCGGGACAGGCATATGGCTACACCTTC. It codes for CASSPPGQAYGYTF.

On this clone: A read error may produce the germline difference seen at one junction end. This chain connects TRBV5-1 to TRBJ1-1; 7 nucleotides line up with TRBD1. The CDR3 consists of 13 residues. Germline lookup yields CDR1 SGHRS and CDR2 YFSETQ. Written as DNA, the CDR3 is TGCGCCAGCAGCTTTGACAGGGTCACTGAAGATTTCTTT. This sequence encodes CASSFDRVTEDFF.

The chain joins TRBV2 to TRBJ1-4; 7 bases match TRBD1. V was pared by 10 bases and J by 3 bases, with 5 bases of the junction left unmatched. The CDR3 consists of 13 residues. CDR1 is SNHLY, CDR2 FYNNEI, per germline. The CDR3 nucleotides are TGTGCCATCACAGGGGCGGCTAATGAAAAACTGTTTTTT. Encoded protein: CAITGAANEKLFF.

This chain uses TRBV5-1 with TRBJ2-7; unclear D gene. CDR1 is SGHRS and CDR2 is YFSETQ in the germline V gene. The CDR3 has 11 residues. Trimming cost V 3 bases and J 3 bases, with 4 bases left between them. The CDR3 loop reads CASSSGYEQYF. The CDR3 DNA sequence: TGCGCCAGCAGCTCGGGCTACGAGCAGTACTTC.

The chain carries TRBV11-3 and TRBJ2-1, with TRBD1 matching 11 bases. There are 14 residues in the CDR3. Looked up from germline, CDR1 is SGHNT and CDR2 is YENEEA. V lost 5 bases to trimming and J lost 7 bases; unmatched junction nucleotides: 4. CDR3 region: CASSQDRGQNEQFF. As DNA, the CDR3 is TGTGCCAGCAGCCAGGACAGGGGGCAGAATGAGCAGTTCTTC.

The CDR3 here is CSANREIMQYF. In DNA, the CDR3 is TGCAGTGCCAACAGGGAGATAATGCAGTATTTT. This chain links TRBV20-1 with TRBJ2-3, with D possibly matching TRBD1 (6 bases). With 6 bases removed from V and 11 bases from J, the gap between germline ends came to 15 bases. CDR1 is DFQATT, CDR2 SNEGSKA, per germline (reference sequence). There are 11 residues in the CDR3.

This clone was found a few times. The chain couples TRBV7-9 to TRBJ2-1; 9 nucleotides align to TRBD1. The CDR3 covers 17 residues. The junction had 18 bases not matched to a gene; V was cut back by 10 bases and J by 5 bases. CDR1 and CDR2 (germline): SEHNR, FQNEAQ (reference sequence). The CDR3: CAITRGLQGALNNEQFF. The CDR3 nucleotides are TGTGCCATAACTAGAGGGTTACAGGGGGCTCTCAACAATGAGCAGTTCTTC.

This clone was recorded once. The rearrangement joins TRBV5-5 to TRBJ2-7, with D perhaps matching TRBD1 (6 bases). CDR1 and CDR2 (germline): SGHKS, YYEKEE (reference sequence). Deletions cut 2 bases from V and 0 bases from J, with 12 bases between. The CDR3 runs to 15 residues. CDR3 sequence (DNA): TGTGCCAGCAGCTTTGGACAGACGAGCTCCTACGAGCAGTACTTC. The encoded protein is CASSFGQTSSYEQYF.

The chain links TRBV2 to TRBJ1-2; perhaps TRBD1 as D (6 bases). The CDR3 contains 11 residues. V dropped 5 bases and J dropped 9 bases, with 10 bases sitting between them. Germline V lookup: CDR1 SNHLY, CDR2 FYNNEI. This CDR3 is CASSFDRSYTF. The DNA of the CDR3 is TGTGCCAGCAGTTTCGACAGGAGCTACACCTTC.

The chain carries TRBV5-1 and TRBJ1-1, with D perhaps matching TRBD1 (6 bases). This CDR3 is 15 amino acids long. V was trimmed by 4 bases and J by 0 bases, leaving 13 bases between them. The V gene's germline CDR1 is SGHRS and CDR2 YFSETQ. The CDR3 protein is CASSNRVGMNTEAFF. For the CDR3, the DNA is TGCGCCAGCAGCAACAGGGTGGGGATGAACACTGAAGCTTTCTTT. Full variable domain (rest looked up from reference TRBV5-1 and TRBJ1-1): KAGVTQTPRYLIKTRGQQVTLSCSPISGHRSVSWYQQTPGQGLQFLFEYFSETQRNKGNFPGRFSGRQFSNSRSEMNVSTLELGDSALYLCASSNRVGMNTEAFFGQGTRLTVV.